The 21 T cell receptor beta chains below come from one sample, sequenced in a study of cytomegalovirus exposure and HLA in healthy donors. Researchers ran the PCR with 60 Vbeta and 13 Jbeta primers. Clones were read by immunoSEQ multiplex PCR, and TCRdb kept only the in-frame ones, dropping some. The sample lists 200,000 to 250,000 clones, more than 60% occurring once. Specimen: PBMCs. Receptor source: a woman between 55 and 75 years old in good health and CMV-seropositive.

The CDR3, as DNA: TGTGCCAGCAGCTCGCCTGTAGAGAGCACAGATACGCAGTATTTT. It specifies CASSSPVESTDTQYF. The chain has TRBV5-6 and TRBJ2-3; D is unresolved. The length of the CDR3 is 15 residues. Trimming removed 3 bases at V and 0 bases at J, with 11 bases between. CDR1 and CDR2 (germline): SGHDT, YYEEEE.

The rearrangement joins TRBV4-1 to TRBJ1-4, with D unclear. V was clipped by 3 bases and J by 0 bases, with 11 bases between them. CDR3 length equals 16 residues. In germline, CDR1 is MGHRA, CDR2 YSYEKL. CDR3 region: CASSQYYSATNEKLFF. The DNA of the CDR3 is TGCGCCAGCAGCCAGTATTACAGTGCAACTAATGAAAAACTGTTTTTT.

The V gene is TRBV4-1, the J gene TRBJ1-5, with D unclear. V shed 1 base and J shed 5 bases, with 12 bases lying between them. Germline values: CDR1 MGHRA, CDR2 YSYEKL. CDR3 length equals 15 residues. CDR3 bases: TGCGCCAGCAGCCAAGTTTCGACACCCCATCAGCCCCAGCATTTT. It codes for CASSQVSTPHQPQHF.

This sequence joins TRBV5-1 and TRBJ1-2; TRBD1 aligns across 10 bases. The CDR3 is 14 amino acids. Trimming removed 4 bases from V and 5 bases from J; junction bases left unmatched: 5. The V gene's germline CDR1 is SGHRS and CDR2 YFSETQ. The CDR3 DNA is TGCGCCAGCAGCAGGGACAGGGGAGGGTATGGCTACACCTTC. It encodes CASSRDRGGYGYTF.

This clone has just a few counts. The chain joins TRBV5-1 to TRBJ2-3; 10 bases match TRBD2. J gave up 3 bases and V 10 bases, and 8 bases lay outside the gene matches. The germline gives CDR1 SGHRS, CDR2 YFSETQ. The CDR3 extends over 14 amino acids. The CDR3 coding sequence is TGCGCCTGCCAACTAGCGGGGTTTACAGATACGCAGTATTTT. This sequence encodes CACQLAGFTDTQYF.

The V gene is TRBV2, the J gene TRBJ2-6, with TRBD1 matching over 7 bases. The V gene's germline CDR1 is SNHLY and CDR2 FYNNEI. The junction had 5 bases not matched to a gene; V was cut back by 6 bases and J by 3 bases. This CDR3 region has 15 residues. CDR3 sequence (DNA): TGTGCCAGCAGCCGGACAGGTCGTGGGGCCAACGTCCTGACTTTC. Translated: CASSRTGRGANVLTF.

This clone appeared a single time. The chain combines TRBV30 with TRBJ1-4, with D unresolved. V dropped 4 bases and J dropped 6 bases, with 15 bases sitting between them. From germline, CDR1 is GTSNPN and CDR2 SVGIG (reference sequence). This CDR3 is built from 14 residues. The CDR3 DNA is TGTGCCTGGACACGAAGCCGGGGTGATGAAAAACTGTTTTTT. It specifies CAWTRSRGDEKLFF.

V gene TRBV19 combines with J gene TRBJ1-5, with 7 bases matching TRBD1. The CDR3 is made up of 17 amino acids. Looked up from germline, CDR1 is LNHDA and CDR2 is SQIVND (reference sequence). The V and J ends lost 3 bases and 3 bases, in that order; junction bases with no gene match: 11. Here the CDR3 reads CASSIPPTGTLNQPQHF. The CDR3 region has the DNA TGTGCCAGTAGTATTCCGCCGACAGGGACCCTCAATCAGCCCCAGCATTTT.

The chain carries TRBV30 and TRBJ1-4; 9 bases are a match to TRBD1. The ends lost 1 base at V and 7 bases at J; junction bases unmatched: 1. CDR3 length: 13 amino acids. Germline assignment: CDR1 GTSNPN and CDR2 SVGIG (reference sequence). The CDR3 DNA sequence: TGTGCCTGGAGTGGACAGGGGGGTGAAAAACTGTTTTTT. Translation: CAWSGQGGEKLFF.

This sequence joins TRBV7-9 and TRBJ1-1; TRBD1 matches 8 bases. This CDR3 has 17 residues. V gave up 3 bases and J gave up 3 bases; unmatched junction bases: 12. CDR1 and CDR2 from the germline V gene are SEHNR and FQNEAQ (reference sequence). The DNA for the CDR3 is TGTGCCAGCAGCTTTCGACAGGGGCCTCCGGAGGACACTGAAGCTTTCTTT. Amino acid sequence: CASSFRQGPPEDTEAFF.

The sample holds one count of this clone. The germline gene is not matched at one end of the junction; a read error may be the cause. V gene TRBV6-1 combines with J gene TRBJ1-2, with D perhaps TRBD1 (6 bases). The V gene's germline CDR1 is MNHNS and CDR2 SASEGT. This CDR3 has 13 amino acids. The DNA for the CDR3 is TGTGCCAGCACAAAACAGGGTCCTGGGGGCTACGCCTTC. Protein product: CASTKQGPGGYAF.

This chain links TRBV5-1 with TRBJ2-2, with D tentatively TRBD2 (6 bases). Trimming left V 5 bases short and J 6 bases short, with 14 bases between. Germline CDR1 SGHRS, CDR2 YFSETQ. CDR3 length equals 14 residues. The CDR3 is CASRAEPGAGELFF. The CDR3 region has the DNA TGCGCCAGCAGGGCGGAGCCGGGGGCCGGGGAGCTGTTTTTT.

This clone has just one count. The chain uses TRBV6-5 and TRBJ1-5; D remains unclear. Germline V gives CDR1 MNHEY, CDR2 SVGAGI. V was trimmed by 5 bases and J by 6 bases, leaving 11 bases between them. There are 13 residues in the CDR3. The CDR3 region is CASSEKSSQPQHF. In DNA, the CDR3 is TGTGCCAGCAGTGAGAAGTCAAGTCAGCCCCAGCATTTT.

The V call is TRBV5-1, the J call TRBJ1-1; D unclear. V lost 0 bases and J 1 base, leaving 10 bases between the germline ends. This CDR3 has 15 residues. CDR1 is SGHRS and CDR2 is YFSETQ in the germline V gene. CDR3 DNA sequence: TGCGCCAGCAGCTTGGCCTCCATCAGGAACACTGAAGCTTTCTTT. This translates into CASSLASIRNTEAFF.

The chain joins TRBV5-1 to TRBJ2-3, with TRBD2 matching 8 bases. CDR3 length: 14 amino acids. The germline CDR1 and CDR2 sequences are SGHRS and YFSETQ. V dropped 4 bases and J dropped 4; count of bases not matched to a gene: 5. In nucleotides, the CDR3 is TGCGCCAGCAGCCCGGGGGGGGGTTCAGATACGCAGTATTTT. This codes for CASSPGGGSDTQYF.

This chain links TRBV6-5 with TRBJ1-2; D not resolved. The germline gives CDR1 MNHEY, CDR2 SVGAGI. The CDR3 covers 14 residues. The V and J ends lost 0 bases and 9 bases respectively, with 14 bases between them. As DNA, the CDR3 is TGTGCCAGCAGTTACTCGGGAGTTACCAGGAGCTACACCTTC. Translation: CASSYSGVTRSYTF.

In this sample, this clone turned up a few times. V is TRBV5-1 and J is TRBJ2-7, with D possibly matching TRBD1 (6 bases). Trimming took off 5 bases at V and 3 bases at J, with 15 bases between the two ends. Germline loops: CDR1 SGHRS, CDR2 YFSETQ. There are 14 residues in the CDR3. CDR3 region: CASSPGQRIYEQYF. As DNA, the CDR3 is TGCGCCAGCAGTCCGGGACAAAGGATCTACGAGCAGTACTTC.

The chain joins TRBV13 to TRBJ2-5, with 7 bases that match TRBD1. The CDR3 contains 12 residues. Germline lookup yields CDR1 PRHDT and CDR2 FYEKMQ (reference sequence). Germline trimming cut 5 bases from V and 4 bases from J; bases unmatched to any gene: 1. The CDR3 reads CASSNRGETQYF. The CDR3 DNA sequence: TGTGCCAGCAGCAACAGGGGAGAGACCCAGTACTTC.

This clone has only a few counts. This rearrangement joins TRBV7-3 to TRBJ1-6, with TRBD1 matching over 10 bases. The CDR3 runs 15 residues. Germline loops: CDR1 SGHTA, CDR2 FQGTGA. Losses at the gene ends were 4 bases for V and 6 bases for J; bases not matched to a gene: 3. CDR3 coding DNA: TGTGCCAGCAGCTCCGGACAGGGGGGTAATTCACCCCTCCACTTT. Amino acids: CASSSGQGGNSPLHF.

The CDR3 loop reads CASSTGRGETEAFF. The CDR3 coding sequence is TGTGCCAGCAGTACCGGGAGGGGGGAAACTGAAGCTTTCTTT. The chain joins TRBV6-6 to TRBJ1-1, with D maybe TRBD1 (6 bases). Trimming took 5 bases from V and 5 from J, leaving 15 bases between them. The CDR3 has 14 residues. Germline CDR1 is MNHNY and CDR2 is SVGAGI (reference sequence).

The J gene is TRBJ2-1, the V gene TRBV6-6, with 8 bases aligning to TRBD2. The CDR3 is 14 residues long. J gave up 0 bases and V 8 bases, and 3 bases lay outside the gene matches. Germline lookup yields CDR1 MNHNY and CDR2 SVGAGI (reference sequence). Here the CDR3 reads CASASGSSYNEQFF. The CDR3 DNA follows: TGTGCCAGCGCCAGCGGGAGCTCCTACAATGAGCAGTTCTTC.